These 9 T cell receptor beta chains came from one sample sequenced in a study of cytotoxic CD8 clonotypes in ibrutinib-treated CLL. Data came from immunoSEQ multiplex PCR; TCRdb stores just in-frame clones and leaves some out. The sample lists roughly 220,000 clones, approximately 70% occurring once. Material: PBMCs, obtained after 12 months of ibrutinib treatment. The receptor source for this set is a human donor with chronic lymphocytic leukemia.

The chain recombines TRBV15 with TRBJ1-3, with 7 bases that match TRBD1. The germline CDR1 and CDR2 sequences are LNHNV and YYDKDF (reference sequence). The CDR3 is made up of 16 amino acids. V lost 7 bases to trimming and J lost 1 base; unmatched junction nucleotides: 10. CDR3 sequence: CATKPTGAESGNTIYF. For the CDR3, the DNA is TGTGCCACCAAACCCACAGGGGCGGAATCTGGAAACACCATATATTTT.

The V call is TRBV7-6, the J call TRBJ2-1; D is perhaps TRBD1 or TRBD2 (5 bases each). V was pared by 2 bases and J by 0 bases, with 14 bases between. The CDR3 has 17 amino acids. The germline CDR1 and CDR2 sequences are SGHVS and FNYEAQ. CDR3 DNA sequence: TGTGCCAGCAGCTTAACGGGACCCCTGAGCTCCTACAATGAGCAGTTCTTC. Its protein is CASSLTGPLSSYNEQFF.

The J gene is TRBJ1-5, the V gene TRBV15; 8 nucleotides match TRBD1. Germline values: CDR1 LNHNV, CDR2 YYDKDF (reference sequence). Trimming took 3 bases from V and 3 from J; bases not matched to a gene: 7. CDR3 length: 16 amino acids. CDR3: CATSRRAGGVNQPQHF. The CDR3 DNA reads TGTGCCACCAGCAGGAGGGCAGGGGGCGTCAATCAGCCCCAGCATTTT.

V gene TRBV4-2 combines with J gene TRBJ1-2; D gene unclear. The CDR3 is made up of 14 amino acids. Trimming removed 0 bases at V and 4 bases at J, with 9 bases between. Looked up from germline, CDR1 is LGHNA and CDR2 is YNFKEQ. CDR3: CASSQDTPIYGYTF. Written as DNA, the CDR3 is TGTGCCAGCAGCCAAGATACACCGATCTATGGCTACACCTTC.

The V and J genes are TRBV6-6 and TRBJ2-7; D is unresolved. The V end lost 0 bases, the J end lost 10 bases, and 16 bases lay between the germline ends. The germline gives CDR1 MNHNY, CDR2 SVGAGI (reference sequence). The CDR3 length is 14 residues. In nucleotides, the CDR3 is TGTGCCAGCAGTTACTCCAGCCAGCCCCCCCTACAGTACTTC. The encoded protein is CASSYSSQPPLQYF.

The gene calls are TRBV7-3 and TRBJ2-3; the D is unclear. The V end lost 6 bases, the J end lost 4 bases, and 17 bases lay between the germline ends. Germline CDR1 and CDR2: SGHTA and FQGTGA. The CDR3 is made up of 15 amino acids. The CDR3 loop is CASSSPWLSPDTQYF. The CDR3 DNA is TGTGCCAGCAGTTCTCCTTGGTTATCCCCAGATACGCAGTATTTT. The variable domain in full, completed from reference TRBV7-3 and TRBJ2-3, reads GAGVSQTPSNKVTEKGKYVELRCDPISGHTALYWYRQSLGQGPEFLIYFQGTGAADDSGLPNDRFFAVRPEGSVSTLKIQRTERGDSAVYLCASSSPWLSPDTQYFGPGTRLTVL.

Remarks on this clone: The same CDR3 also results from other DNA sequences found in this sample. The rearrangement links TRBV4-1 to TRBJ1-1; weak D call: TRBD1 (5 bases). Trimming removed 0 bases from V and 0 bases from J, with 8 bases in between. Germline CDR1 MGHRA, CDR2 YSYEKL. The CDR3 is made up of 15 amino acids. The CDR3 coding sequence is TGCGCCAGCAGCCAAGATCAGGGCTTGAACACTGAAGCTTTCTTT. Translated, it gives CASSQDQGLNTEAFF.

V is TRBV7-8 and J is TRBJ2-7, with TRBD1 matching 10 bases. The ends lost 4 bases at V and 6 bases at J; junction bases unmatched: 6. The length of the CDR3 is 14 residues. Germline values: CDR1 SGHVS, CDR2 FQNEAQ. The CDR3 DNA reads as TGTGCCAGCAGCTCGCGGGACAGGGGTCGCGAGCAGTACTTC. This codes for CASSSRDRGREQYF.

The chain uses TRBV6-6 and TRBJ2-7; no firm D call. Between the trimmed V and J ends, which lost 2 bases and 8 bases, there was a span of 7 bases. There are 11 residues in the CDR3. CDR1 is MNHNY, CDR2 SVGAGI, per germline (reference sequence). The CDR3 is CASSYLNQQYF. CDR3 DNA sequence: TGTGCCAGCAGTTACCTAAACCAGCAGTACTTC.